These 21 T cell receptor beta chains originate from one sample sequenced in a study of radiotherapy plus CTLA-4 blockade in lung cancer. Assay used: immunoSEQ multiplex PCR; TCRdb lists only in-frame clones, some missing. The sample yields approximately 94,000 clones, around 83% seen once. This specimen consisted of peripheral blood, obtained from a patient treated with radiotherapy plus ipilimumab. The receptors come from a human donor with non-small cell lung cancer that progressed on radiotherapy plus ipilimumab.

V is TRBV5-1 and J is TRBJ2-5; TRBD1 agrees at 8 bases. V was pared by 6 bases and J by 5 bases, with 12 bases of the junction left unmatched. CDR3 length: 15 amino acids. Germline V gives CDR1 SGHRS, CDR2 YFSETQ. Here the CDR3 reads CASTDRVGSGETQYF. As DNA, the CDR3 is TGCGCCAGCACGGACAGGGTCGGGAGTGGGGAGACCCAGTACTTC.

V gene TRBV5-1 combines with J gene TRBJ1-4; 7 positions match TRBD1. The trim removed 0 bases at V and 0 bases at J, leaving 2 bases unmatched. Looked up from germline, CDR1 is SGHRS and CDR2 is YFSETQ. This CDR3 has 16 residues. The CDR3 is CASSLGQGATNEKLFF. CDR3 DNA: TGCGCCAGCAGCTTGGGGCAGGGGGCAACTAATGAAAAACTGTTTTTT.

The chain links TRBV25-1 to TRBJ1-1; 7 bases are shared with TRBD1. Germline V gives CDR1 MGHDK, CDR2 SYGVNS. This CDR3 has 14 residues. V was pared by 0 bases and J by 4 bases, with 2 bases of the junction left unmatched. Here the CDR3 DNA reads TGTGCCAGCAGTGAATACCCAGGGGGCACTGAAGCTTTCTTT. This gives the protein CASSEYPGGTEAFF.

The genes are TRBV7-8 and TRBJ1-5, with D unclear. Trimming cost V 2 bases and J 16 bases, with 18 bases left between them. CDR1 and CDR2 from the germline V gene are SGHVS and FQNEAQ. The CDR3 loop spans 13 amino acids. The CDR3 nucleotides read TGTGCCAGCAGCTTAAATGTGGGTCAGCCCTGTCATTTT. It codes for CASSLNVGQPCHF.

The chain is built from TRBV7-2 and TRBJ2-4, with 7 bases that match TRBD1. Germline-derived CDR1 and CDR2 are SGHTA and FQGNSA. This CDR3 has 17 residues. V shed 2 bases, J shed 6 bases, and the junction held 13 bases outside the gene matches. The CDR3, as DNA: TGTGCCAGCAGCTTATCTGCCAACAGGGGTTGGGGAAACATTCAGTACTTC. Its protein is CASSLSANRGWGNIQYF.

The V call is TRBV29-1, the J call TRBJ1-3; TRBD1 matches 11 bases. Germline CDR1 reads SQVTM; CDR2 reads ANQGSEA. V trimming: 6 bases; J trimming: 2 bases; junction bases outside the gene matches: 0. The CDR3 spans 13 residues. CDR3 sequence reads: CSVGQGAGNTIYF. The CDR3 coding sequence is TGCAGCGTGGGACAGGGGGCTGGAAACACCATATATTTT.

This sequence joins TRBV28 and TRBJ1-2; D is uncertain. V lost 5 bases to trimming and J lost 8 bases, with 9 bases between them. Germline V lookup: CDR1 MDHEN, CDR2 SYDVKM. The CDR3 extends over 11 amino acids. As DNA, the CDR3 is TGTGCCAGCAGTCTCCCCGCCGGCTACACCTTC. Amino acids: CASSLPAGYTF.

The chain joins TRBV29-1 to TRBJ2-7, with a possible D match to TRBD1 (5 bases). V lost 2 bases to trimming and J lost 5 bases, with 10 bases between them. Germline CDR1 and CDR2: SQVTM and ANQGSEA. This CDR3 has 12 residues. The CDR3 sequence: CSVESGQNEQYF. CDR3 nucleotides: TGCAGCGTTGAATCAGGGCAAAACGAGCAGTACTTC.

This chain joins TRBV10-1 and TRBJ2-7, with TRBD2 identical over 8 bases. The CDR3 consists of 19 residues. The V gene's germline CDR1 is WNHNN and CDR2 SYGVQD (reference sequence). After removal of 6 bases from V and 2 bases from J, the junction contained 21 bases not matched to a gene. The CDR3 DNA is TGCGCCAGCAGCGCTACCCATACGGCTGCGGGAGGCCAAACCTACGAGCAGTACGTC. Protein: CASSATHTAAGGQTYEQYV.

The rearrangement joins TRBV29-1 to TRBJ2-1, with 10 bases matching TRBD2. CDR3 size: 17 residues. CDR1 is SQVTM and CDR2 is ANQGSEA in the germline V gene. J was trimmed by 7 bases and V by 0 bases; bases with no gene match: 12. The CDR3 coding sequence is TGCAGCGTTGAAGATCCCCGGGCTAGCGGGAGAGGGAATGAGCAGTTCTTC. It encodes CSVEDPRASGRGNEQFF.

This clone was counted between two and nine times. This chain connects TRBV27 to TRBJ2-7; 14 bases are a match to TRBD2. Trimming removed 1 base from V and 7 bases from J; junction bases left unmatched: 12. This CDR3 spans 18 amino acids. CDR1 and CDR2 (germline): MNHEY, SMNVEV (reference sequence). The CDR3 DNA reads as TGTGCCAGCAGTTTATTCTCGACTAGCGGGAGGGCCGGGGGAGAGCAGTACTTC. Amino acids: CASSLFSTSGRAGGEQYF.

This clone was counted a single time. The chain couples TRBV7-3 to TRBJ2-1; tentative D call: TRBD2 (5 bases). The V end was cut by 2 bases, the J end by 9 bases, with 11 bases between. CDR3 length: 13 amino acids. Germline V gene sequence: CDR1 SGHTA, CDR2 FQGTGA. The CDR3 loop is CASSLELAGEQFF. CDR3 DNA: TGTGCCAGCAGCTTAGAGCTAGCCGGTGAGCAGTTCTTC.

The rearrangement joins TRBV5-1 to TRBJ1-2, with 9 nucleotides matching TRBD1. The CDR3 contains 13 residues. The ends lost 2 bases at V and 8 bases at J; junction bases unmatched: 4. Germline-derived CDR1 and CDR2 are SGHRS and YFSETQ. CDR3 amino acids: CASSLGQGSGYTF. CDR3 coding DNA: TGCGCCAGCAGCTTAGGACAGGGGAGCGGCTACACCTTC.

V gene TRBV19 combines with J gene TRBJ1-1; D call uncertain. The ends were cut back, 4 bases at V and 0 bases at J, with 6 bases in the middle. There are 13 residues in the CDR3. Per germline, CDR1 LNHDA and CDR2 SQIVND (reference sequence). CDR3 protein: CASSTNLNTEAFF. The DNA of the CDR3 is TGTGCCAGTAGTACCAACTTGAACACTGAAGCTTTCTTT. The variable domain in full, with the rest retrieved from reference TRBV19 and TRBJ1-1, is DGGITQSPKYLFRKEGQNVTLSCEQNLNHDAMYWYRQDPGQGLRLIYYSQIVNDFQKGDIAEGYSVSREKKESFPLTVTSAQKNPTAFYLCASSTNLNTEAFFGQGTRLTVV.

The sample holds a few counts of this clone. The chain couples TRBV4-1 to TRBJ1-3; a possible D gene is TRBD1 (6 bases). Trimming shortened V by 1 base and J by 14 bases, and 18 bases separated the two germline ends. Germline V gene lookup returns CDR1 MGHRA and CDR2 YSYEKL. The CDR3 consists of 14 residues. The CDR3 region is CASSQGPQGRMVYF. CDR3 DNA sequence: TGCGCCAGCAGCCAAGGCCCACAGGGTAGGATGGTATATTTT.

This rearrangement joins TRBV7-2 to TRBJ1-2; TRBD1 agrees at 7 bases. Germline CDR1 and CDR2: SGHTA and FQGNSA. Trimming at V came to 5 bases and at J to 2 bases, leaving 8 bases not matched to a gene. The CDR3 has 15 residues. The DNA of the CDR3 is TGTGCCAGCAGCGAGGGACAGATAAAAAACTATGGCTACACCTTC. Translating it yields CASSEGQIKNYGYTF.

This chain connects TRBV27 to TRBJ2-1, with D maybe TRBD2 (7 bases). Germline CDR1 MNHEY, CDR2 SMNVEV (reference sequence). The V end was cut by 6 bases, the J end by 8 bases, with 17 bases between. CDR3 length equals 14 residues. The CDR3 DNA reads TGTGCCAGCAGCCTGAATCCGGGGGGCGATGAGCAGTTCTTC. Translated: CASSLNPGGDEQFF.

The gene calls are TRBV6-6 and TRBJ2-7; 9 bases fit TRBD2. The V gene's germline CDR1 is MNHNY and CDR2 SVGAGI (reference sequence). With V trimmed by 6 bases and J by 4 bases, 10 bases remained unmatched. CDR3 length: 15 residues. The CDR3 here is CASRLYRAGGYEQYF. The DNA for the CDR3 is TGTGCCAGCAGGCTCTACCGAGCGGGAGGTTACGAGCAGTACTTC.

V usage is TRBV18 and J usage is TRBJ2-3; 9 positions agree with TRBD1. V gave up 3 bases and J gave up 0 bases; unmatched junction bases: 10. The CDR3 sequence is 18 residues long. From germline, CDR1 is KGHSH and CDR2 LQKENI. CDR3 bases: TGTGCCAGCTCACCGGGACAGGGTGACCCTCTTAGCACAGATACGCAGTATTTT. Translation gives CASSPGQGDPLSTDTQYF.

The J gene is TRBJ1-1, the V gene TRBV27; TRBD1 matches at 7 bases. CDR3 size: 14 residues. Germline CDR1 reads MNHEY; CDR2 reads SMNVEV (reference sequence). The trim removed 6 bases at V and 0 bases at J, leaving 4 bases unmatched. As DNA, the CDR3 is TGTGCCAGCAGACTCGACAGGGTGAACACTGAAGCTTTCTTT. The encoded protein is CASRLDRVNTEAFF.

The CDR3 DNA is TGCAGCGTTGAAATGTTGCCCGATCAATATGGCTACACCTTC. This codes for CSVEMLPDQYGYTF. The gene calls are TRBV29-1 and TRBJ1-2, with D unresolved. Germline V gives CDR1 SQVTM, CDR2 ANQGSEA. The V and J ends lost 2 bases and 5 bases respectively, with 15 bases between them. The CDR3 has 14 residues. The full variable domain, its missing parts supplied by reference TRBV29-1 and TRBJ1-2, is SAVISQKPSRDICQRGTSLTIQCQVDSQVTMMFWYRQQPGQSLTLIATANQGSEATYESGFVIDKFPISRPNLTFSTLTVSNMSPEDSSIYLCSVEMLPDQYGYTFGSGTRLTVV.